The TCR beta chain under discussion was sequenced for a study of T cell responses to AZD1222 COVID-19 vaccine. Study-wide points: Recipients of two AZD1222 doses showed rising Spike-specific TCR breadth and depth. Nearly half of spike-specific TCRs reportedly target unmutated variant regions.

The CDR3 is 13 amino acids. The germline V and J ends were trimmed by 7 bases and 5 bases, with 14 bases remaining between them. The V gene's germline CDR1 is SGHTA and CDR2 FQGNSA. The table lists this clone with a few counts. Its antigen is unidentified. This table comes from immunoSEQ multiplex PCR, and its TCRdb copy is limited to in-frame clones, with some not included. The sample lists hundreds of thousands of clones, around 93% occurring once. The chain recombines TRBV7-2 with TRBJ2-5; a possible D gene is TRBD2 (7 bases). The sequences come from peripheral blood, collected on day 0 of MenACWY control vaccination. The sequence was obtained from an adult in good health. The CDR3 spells CASTRGGAETQYF. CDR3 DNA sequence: TGTGCCAGCACCCGTGGGGGGGCCGAGACCCAGTACTTC.